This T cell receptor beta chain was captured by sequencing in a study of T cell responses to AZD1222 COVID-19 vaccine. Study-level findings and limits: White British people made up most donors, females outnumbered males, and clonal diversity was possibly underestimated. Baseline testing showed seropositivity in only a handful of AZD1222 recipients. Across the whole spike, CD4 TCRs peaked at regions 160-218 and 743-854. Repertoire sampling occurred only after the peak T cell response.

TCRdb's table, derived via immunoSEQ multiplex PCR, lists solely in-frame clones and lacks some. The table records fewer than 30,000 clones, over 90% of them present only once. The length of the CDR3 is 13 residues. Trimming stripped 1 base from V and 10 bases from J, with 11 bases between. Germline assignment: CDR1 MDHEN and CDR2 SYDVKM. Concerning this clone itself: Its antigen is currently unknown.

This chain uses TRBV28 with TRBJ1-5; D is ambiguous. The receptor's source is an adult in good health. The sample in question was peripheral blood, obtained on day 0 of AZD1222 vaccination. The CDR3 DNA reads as TGTGCCAGCAGTTTATCCCTCGGGAAACCCCAGCATTTT. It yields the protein CASSLSLGKPQHF.